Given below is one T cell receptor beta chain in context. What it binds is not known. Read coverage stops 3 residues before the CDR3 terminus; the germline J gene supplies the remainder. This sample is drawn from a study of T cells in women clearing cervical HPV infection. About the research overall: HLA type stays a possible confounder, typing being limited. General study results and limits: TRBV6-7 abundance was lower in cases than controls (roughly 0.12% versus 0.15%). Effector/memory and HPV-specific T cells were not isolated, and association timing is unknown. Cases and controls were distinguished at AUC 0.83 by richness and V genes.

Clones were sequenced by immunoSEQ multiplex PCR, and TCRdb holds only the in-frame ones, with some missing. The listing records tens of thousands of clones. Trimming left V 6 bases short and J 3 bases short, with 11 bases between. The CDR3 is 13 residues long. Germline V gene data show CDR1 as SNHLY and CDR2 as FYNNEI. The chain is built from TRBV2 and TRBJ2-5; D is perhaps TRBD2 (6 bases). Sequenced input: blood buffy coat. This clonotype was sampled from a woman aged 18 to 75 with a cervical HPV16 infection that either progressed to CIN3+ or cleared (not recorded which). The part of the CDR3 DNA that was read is TGTGCCAGCAGGCGGGATCTTGAAGAGACC. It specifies CASRRDLEET. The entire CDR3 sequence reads CASRRDLEETQYF.